The following is a TCR beta chain sequence with its context. The CDR3 spans 17 residues. The V gene's germline CDR1 is LGHNA and CDR2 YNFKEQ. V was clipped by 1 base and J by 9 bases, with 19 bases between them. The data stem from a study of blood T cell repertoires in COVID-19. On the study more broadly: Acute and convalescent COVID-19 samples came from the United States, Italy and Spain.

Patients at the Seattle site were enrolled during active infection and followed longitudinally. Original processing notes: Amplified reference gene primers provided the basis for estimating nucleated cell counts. Clones were read by immunoSEQ multiplex PCR, and TCRdb kept only the in-frame ones, dropping some. For V, J and clone size, that table is used; D and trimming come from the DNA. The data show some 390,000 clones, with 75% to 90% seen just once and about 1.6% held by the top ten. The TCR sequence derives from a woman between 40 and 55 years old with COVID-19, enrolled during active disease. V gene TRBV4-2 combines with J gene TRBJ1-6; D gene unclear. The sample comprised peripheral blood. The CDR3 DNA is TGTGCCAGCAGCCAAGGGCTTCGAGGGCCGGTGGGTTCACCCCTCCACTTT. Translation gives CASSQGLRGPVGSPLHF.